The rows below give T cell receptor beta chains drawn from one sample of a study of control samples from healthy donors and cancer patients. Repertoires were generated with immunoSEQ multiplex PCR, while TCRdb's copy carries only in-frame clones and drops some. The table lists 70,000 to 85,000 clones, roughly nine tenths of them singletons. The material sequenced was blood. These receptors all stem from a man aged 50 or older in good health. The CDR3 runs from the conserved cysteine through the conserved F or W. D genes are given only for firm matches.

TRBJ1-1,TRBV9,.,CASSVGADSDNRPMNTEAFF
TRBJ2-5,TRBV5-1,.,CASSLVRTQYF
TRBJ1-1,TRBV7-9,TRBD1,CASSDPGQGAMNTEAFF
TRBJ1-4,TRBV10-1,.,CASSEWNDPRCPRLFF
TRBJ1-1,TRBV19,.,CASSTTGTTEAFF
TRBJ1-5,TRBV7-8,.,CASSASRTLSNQPQHF
TRBJ1-5,TRBV6-2/TRBV6-3,.,CASSYGLDQPQHF
TRBJ1-1,TRBV14,.,CASSQGTASPAFF
TRBJ1-3,TRBV19,.,CASSRRQDYSGNTIYF
TRBJ2-5,TRBV5-4,.,CASSFDSGGVETQYF
TRBJ2-5,TRBV7-2,.,CASSSQWGAGETQYF
TRBJ2-6,TRBV5-6,.,CASNIRPWGSGANVLTF
TRBJ1-5,TRBV2,.,CASVRDSNQPQHF
TRBJ1-3,TRBV7-2,.,CASSLVGGRAGNTIYF
TRBJ1-1,TRBV5-1,.,CASSSYGSNTEAFF
TRBJ2-2,TRBV4-1,.,CASSPLSRGMRGRGELFF
TRBJ1-4,TRBV20-1,.,CSASRRDLREKLFF
TRBJ1-1,TRBV5-1,.,CASIQNTEAFF
TRBJ2-2,TRBV4-2,.,CASMLDGGGTGELFF
TRBJ1-2,TRBV4-1,.,CASSQTDSLTYTF
TRBJ1-1,TRBV19,.,CASSSQGSMNTEAFF
TRBJ1-1,TRBV29-1,.,CSVVPGADTEAFF
TRBJ2-1,TRBV3-1/TRBV3-2,.,CASSQEGAGAYNEQFF
TRBJ1-2,TRBV19,TRBD1,CASSPLGTDYGYTF
TRBJ2-2,TRBV7-9,.,CASSPMPDLGTGELFF
TRBJ2-2,TRBV15,.,CATSRVGGVTGELFF
TRBJ1-2,TRBV7-9,.,CASSFAGAGYTF
TRBJ1-3,TRBV12-5,.,CASGGGSGNTIYF
TRBJ2-1,TRBV5-1,TRBD2,CASSLTSGGNEQFF
TRBJ2-6,TRBV2,TRBD1,CASSPLYGTGGSGANVLTF
TRBJ2-7,TRBV20-1,.,CSATAGDRQYF
TRBJ2-3,TRBV9,.,CASSATVSTDTQYF
TRBJ1-2,TRBV12-3/TRBV12-4,.,CASSLRGSYGYTF
TRBJ2-6,TRBV5-1,.,CASSPLSSGANVLTF
TRBJ1-1,TRBV6-5,.,CASSYSRGMAFF
TRBJ2-5,TRBV27,TRBD2,CASRPRSTAGGAGAQYF
TRBJ1-5,TRBV14,.,CASSQGWGPQHF
TRBJ1-6,TRBV2,.,CASSDGRPGTYNSPLHF
TRBJ2-7,TRBV12-3/TRBV12-4,.,CASSLGLIYEQYF
TRBJ2-3,TRBV24-1,.,CATSDSSPAITDTQYF
TRBJ2-5,TRBV6-6,TRBD2,CASSYSPGPGGETQYF
TRBJ1-2,TRBV5-1,.,CASSRMGFDGYTF
TRBJ1-2,TRBV4-3,.,CASSQDTGPPYTF
TRBJ2-3,TRBV24-1,.,CATSRRTAGTDTQYF
TRBJ2-3,TRBV11-2,.,CASSYGITGTSTDTQYF
TRBJ1-2,TRBV24-1,.,CATSDSVGGYTF
TRBJ2-7,TRBV7-2,TRBD1,CASSSTGGAYEQYF
TRBJ2-3,TRBV11-2,TRBD1,CASSHPGGADTQYF
TRBJ1-1,TRBV7-2,.,CASSLERRGQAFF
TRBJ1-3,TRBV6-5,.,CAAKEGSGNTIYF
TRBJ2-7,TRBV12-3/TRBV12-4,.,CASSTTYEQYF
TRBJ2-7,TRBV6-5,TRBD1,CASSRTGSTYEQYF
TRBJ1-1,TRBV29-1,.,CSVGGMNTEAFF
TRBJ1-1,TRBV5-5,.,CASSLTSVRQGGEAFF